This TCR beta chain was sequenced in a study of CD8 T cells in ankylosing spondylitis. Study-wide findings and caveats: Seemingly distinctive of ankylosing spondylitis blood was a TCR beta motif formed by eight highly homologous variants. Matched ankylosing spondylitis synovial fluid reportedly contained a significantly enriched population of disease-linked clones.

As for this clonotype: Antigen specificity is unknown.

In making TCR beta libraries, quantitative 5'-RACE with molecular barcodes was used. TCRdb itself ran the 5' RACE reads through MiXCR, one entry per CDR3 protein. This sample has 800,000 to 900,000 distinct CDR3 sequences, with about 10% found just once. CDR1 is LGHNA and CDR2 is YNFKEQ in the germline V gene. The CDR3 runs 14 residues. V gave up 0 bases and J gave up 2 bases; unmatched junction bases: 0. The specimen was blood, either unsorted or a sorted T cell fraction (not recorded which). The genes are TRBV4-2 and TRBJ2-7; 8 bases are shared with TRBD2. The sequence was collected from a male donor with ankylosing spondylitis. The CDR3 region has the DNA TGTGCCAGCAGCCAAGAACTAGCGGCCTACGAGCAGTACTTC. Translation gives CASSQELAAYEQYF.